A selection of T cell receptor beta chains follows, all from one sample in a study of blood T cells in healthy people across ages. In TCRdb, the 5' RACE reads were re-called with MiXCR into one record per CDR3 protein. The profile shows roughly 700,000 distinct CDR3 sequences, roughly 49% of them singletons. What was sequenced was blood. The origin of the receptors is a woman aged 55-69 years in good health. CDR3s include the opening cysteine and the closing phenylalanine or tryptophan. D genes are given only for firm matches. Clone size, where shown, is once, few, many, or a class for clones that have expanded.

v_gene	len	j_gene	d_gene	abundance	CDR3nt	CDR3aa
TRBV15	13	TRBJ2-4	NA	NA	TGTGCCACCAGCAGAGATAGGGGTAGAGCGGAGTACTTC	CATSRDRGRAEYF
TRBV20-1	13	TRBJ2-3	NA	NA	TGCAGTGCTACCAGACGGGGCACAGATACGCAGTATTTT	CSATRRGTDTQYF
TRBV20-1	13	TRBJ2-7	NA	few	TGCAGTGCTTGTCCGACAGGAGCCTACGAGCAGTACTTC	CSACPTGAYEQYF
TRBV7-9	15	TRBJ1-1	TRBD1	NA	TGTGCCAGCAGGGGAATTCGACAGGGAGGGACTGAAGCTTTCTTT	CASRGIRQGGTEAFF
TRBV20-1	15	TRBJ2-5	TRBD1	NA	TGCAGTGCTATAATAATTGACAGGGGATCAGAGACCCAGTACTTC	CSAIIIDRGSETQYF
TRBV5-1	13	TRBJ1-2	TRBD1	NA	TGCGCCAGCGGCGAGGGACAGAACTATGGCTACACCTTC	CASGEGQNYGYTF
TRBV24-1	16	TRBJ2-1	NA	NA	TGTGCCACCAGTGATCCCCGGATAGGCTCCTACAATGAGCAGTTCTTC	CATSDPRIGSYNEQFF
TRBV24-1	14	TRBJ2-3	TRBD2	few	TGTGCCACCAGTCAGGGACTAGCACCAGATACGCAGTATTTT	CATSQGLAPDTQYF
TRBV12-3/TRBV12-4	16	TRBJ1-3	NA	NA	TGTGCCAGCAGTCCCGACCGGGACTCCATGCGAAACACCATATATTTT	CASSPDRDSMRNTIYF
TRBV7-9	16	TRBJ2-7	NA	NA	TGTGCCAGCAGCCGACGTCGAACAGGGAGCTCCTACGAGCAGTACTTC	CASSRRRTGSSYEQYF
TRBV20-1	12	TRBJ2-7	NA	NA	TGCAGTGCTAGTACGGAATACAATGAGCAGTACTTC	CSASTEYNEQYF
TRBV28	17	TRBJ2-4	NA	NA	TGTGCCAGCTCAGGAATATCCACAGGGCTAGCCAAAAACATTCAGTACTTC	CASSGISTGLAKNIQYF
TRBV20-1	14	TRBJ2-7	TRBD2	NA	TGCAGTGCTAGAGATGGCGGGAGCACCTACGAGCAGTACTTC	CSARDGGSTYEQYF
TRBV29-1	13	TRBJ2-7	TRBD1	few	TGCAGCGTTGAGGGACAGGGGGGTTACGAGCAGTACTTC	CSVEGQGGYEQYF
TRBV11-1	14	TRBJ2-3	NA	NA	TGTGCCAGCAGCTTATCTGGGATCACAGATACGCAGTATTTT	CASSLSGITDTQYF
TRBV6-2/TRBV6-3	21	TRBJ2-1	TRBD2	few	TGTGCCAGCGTAGAGGGGAGTGGACTAGCGGGAGGGCCTCGATCCTACAATGAGCAGTTCTTC	CASVEGSGLAGGPRSYNEQFF
TRBV7-2	15	TRBJ2-7	TRBD2	few	TGTGCCAGCAGCTTACAACCAGCGGGAGCAGAGGAGCAGTACTTC	CASSLQPAGAEEQYF
TRBV28	13	TRBJ2-7	NA	NA	TGTGCCAGCAGATCGGACGGACCCTACGAGCAGTACTTC	CASRSDGPYEQYF
TRBV12-3/TRBV12-4	13	TRBJ1-2	NA	NA	TGTGCCAGCAGTTGGGCCGGGGACTATGGCAACACCTTC	CASSWAGDYGNTF
TRBV7-3	17	TRBJ2-1	TRBD2	NA	TGTGCCAGCGGCTTAACGGGGGCTAGCGGGAGGGGGAGTGAGCAGTTCTTC	CASGLTGASGRGSEQFF
TRBV3-1	16	TRBJ2-3	TRBD2	few	TGTGCCAGCAGTCGGAGGACTAGCGGGAGTTCAGATACGCAGTATTTT	CASSRRTSGSSDTQYF
TRBV7-2	16	TRBJ2-7	TRBD2	NA	TGTGCCAGCAGCTTTTCTAGCGGCTTCTCTACCTACGAGCAGTACTTC	CASSFSSGFSTYEQYF
TRBV27	19	TRBJ2-6	NA	NA	TGTGCCAGCAGTTTAAATTTTGAGGCCGTTTTCAGAGGGGCCAACGTCCTGACTTTC	CASSLNFEAVFRGANVLTF
TRBV20-1	13	TRBJ1-5	NA	NA	TGCAGTGCTAGAGATTTGCGCAATCAGCCCCAGCATTTT	CSARDLRNQPQHF
TRBV5-1	15	TRBJ1-1	NA	NA	TGCGCCAGCAGCACCGCAGGGGAGGAGAACACTGAAGCTTTCTTT	CASSTAGEENTEAFF
TRBV27	15	TRBJ1-4	NA	NA	TGTGCCAGCACGAACTACGCTAGCGGGATGGGAAAACTGTTTTTT	CASTNYASGMGKLFF
TRBV18	19	TRBJ2-5	TRBD2	NA	TGTGCCAGCTCACCCCAACCCCAAGACAGTTCGGGAGGCCAAGAGACCCAGTACTTC	CASSPQPQDSSGGQETQYF
TRBV4-1	15	TRBJ2-1	TRBD2	NA	TGCGCCAGCAGCCAAATACTAGCGGGAGGGCTTGAGCAGTTCTTC	CASSQILAGGLEQFF
TRBV5-4	14	TRBJ2-7	TRBD1	NA	TGTGCCAGCAGCCCCGGACAGGGAATCGACGAGCAGTACTTC	CASSPGQGIDEQYF
TRBV18	14	TRBJ2-7	NA	NA	TGTGCCAGCTCACCAACCGGCAAATCCTACGAGCAGTACTTC	CASSPTGKSYEQYF
TRBV7-4	12	TRBJ2-7	TRBD2	NA	TGTGCCAGCAGCTCTACTAGCGACGAGCAGTACTTC	CASSSTSDEQYF
TRBV21-1	16	TRBJ2-1	NA	NA	TGTGCCAGCAGCAAAGGAGGGACAAGAACTCACAATGAGCAGTTCTTC	CASSKGGTRTHNEQFF
TRBV4-3	14	TRBJ2-5	NA	few	TGCGCCAGCAGCCAAGTGGAGGGCCAAGAGACCCAGTACTTC	CASSQVEGQETQYF
TRBV20-1	12	TRBJ2-1	TRBD2	NA	TGCAGTGCTAGATTAGCGGGAATCGGGCAGTTCTTC	CSARLAGIGQFF
TRBV11-2	16	TRBJ1-2	NA	NA	TGTGCCAGCAGCTTAGTCCGGGCGGCCGATAACTATGGCTACACCTTC	CASSLVRAADNYGYTF
TRBV29-1	15	TRBJ2-1	TRBD2	few	TGCAGCGGGTCGGGACTAGCGGGAGTCATAGATGAGCAGTTCTTC	CSGSGLAGVIDEQFF
TRBV9	13	TRBJ2-3	NA	few	TGTGCCAGCAGCGCGAAGCTGACAGATACGCAGTATTTT	CASSAKLTDTQYF
TRBV20-1	14	TRBJ2-5	NA	NA	TGCAGTCCCCGCGAAGACCGTTACCAAGAGACCCAGTACTTC	CSPREDRYQETQYF
TRBV20-1	10	TRBJ1-6	NA	NA	TGCAGTGCTCGTGTTGGACCCCCCCACTTT	CSARVGPPHF
TRBV28	15	TRBJ1-2	NA	NA	TGTGCCAGCAGGGGGTCGGGTCGGACTTGGGATGGCTACACCTTC	CASRGSGRTWDGYTF
TRBV4-3	15	TRBJ2-7	TRBD1	NA	TGCGCCAGCAGCCAATCCGGGACAGGGGCCGGGGAGCAGTACTTC	CASSQSGTGAGEQYF
TRBV15	18	TRBJ1-3	NA	NA	TGTGCCACCAGCAGAGATCAGGGGTCGCTCCACTCTGGAAACACCATATATTTT	CATSRDQGSLHSGNTIYF
TRBV25-1	15	TRBJ1-1	NA	NA	TGTGCCAGCAGTGATCCCAGGGGTGGGGACACTGAAGCTTTCTTT	CASSDPRGGDTEAFF
TRBV6-1	14	TRBJ1-1	TRBD1	NA	TGTGCCAGCACCCAGGGGACAGGTTACACTGAAGCTTTCTTT	CASTQGTGYTEAFF
TRBV2	14	TRBJ2-7	NA	NA	TGTGCCAGCAGTGAGGGGAGCGAGATCTACGAGCAGTACTTC	CASSEGSEIYEQYF
TRBV28	13	TRBJ2-7	NA	NA	TGTGCCAGCAGCCCCCCAGGGGCCTACGAGCAGTACTTC	CASSPPGAYEQYF
TRBV20-1	18	TRBJ2-2	TRBD2	NA	TGCAGTGCTAGAGATCCGTCGAGAATTGGCGGGAGAACCGGGGAGCTGTTTTTT	CSARDPSRIGGRTGELFF
TRBV5-1	14	TRBJ2-1	TRBD2	NA	TGCGCCAGCACGGGACTAGCTCCAATTCGAGAGCAGTTCTTC	CASTGLAPIREQFF
TRBV9	15	TRBJ2-4	NA	NA	TGTGCCAGCAGCGTAGCGGTAGCGGCGTACAATGAGCAGTACTTC	CASSVAVAAYNEQYF
TRBV24-1	13	TRBJ2-5	NA	few	TGTGCCACCGGAGGGACGGAGAAGGAGACCCAGTACTTC	CATGGTEKETQYF
TRBV5-1	11	TRBJ1-1	NA	few	TGCGCCAGCCTCGACGGCCCTGAAGCTTTCTTT	CASLDGPEAFF
TRBV6-2/TRBV6-3	11	TRBJ2-5	NA	NA	TGTGCCAGCAGTTACGGAAAGACCCAGTACTTC	CASSYGKTQYF
TRBV20-1	16	TRBJ1-5	TRBD1	NA	TGCAGTGCTAGAGGGTCGGGACAGGGGTCAGGCCAGCCCCAGCATTTT	CSARGSGQGSGQPQHF